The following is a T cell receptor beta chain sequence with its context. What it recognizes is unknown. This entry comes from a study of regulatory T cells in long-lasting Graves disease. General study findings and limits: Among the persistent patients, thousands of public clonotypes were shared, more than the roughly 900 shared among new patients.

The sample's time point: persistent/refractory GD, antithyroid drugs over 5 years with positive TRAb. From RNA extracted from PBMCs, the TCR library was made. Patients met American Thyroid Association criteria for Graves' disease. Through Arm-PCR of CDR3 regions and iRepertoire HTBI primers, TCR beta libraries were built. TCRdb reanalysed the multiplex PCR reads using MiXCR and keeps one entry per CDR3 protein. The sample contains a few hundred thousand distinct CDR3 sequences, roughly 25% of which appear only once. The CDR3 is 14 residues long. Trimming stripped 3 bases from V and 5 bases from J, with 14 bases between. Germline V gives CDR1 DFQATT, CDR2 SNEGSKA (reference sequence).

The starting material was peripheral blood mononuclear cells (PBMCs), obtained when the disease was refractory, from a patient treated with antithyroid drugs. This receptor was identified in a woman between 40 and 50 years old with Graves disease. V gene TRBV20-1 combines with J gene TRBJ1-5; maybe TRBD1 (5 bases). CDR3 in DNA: TGCAGTGCTAGGGCTTGGGGGATCGATCAGCCCCAGCATTTT. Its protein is CSARAWGIDQPQHF.